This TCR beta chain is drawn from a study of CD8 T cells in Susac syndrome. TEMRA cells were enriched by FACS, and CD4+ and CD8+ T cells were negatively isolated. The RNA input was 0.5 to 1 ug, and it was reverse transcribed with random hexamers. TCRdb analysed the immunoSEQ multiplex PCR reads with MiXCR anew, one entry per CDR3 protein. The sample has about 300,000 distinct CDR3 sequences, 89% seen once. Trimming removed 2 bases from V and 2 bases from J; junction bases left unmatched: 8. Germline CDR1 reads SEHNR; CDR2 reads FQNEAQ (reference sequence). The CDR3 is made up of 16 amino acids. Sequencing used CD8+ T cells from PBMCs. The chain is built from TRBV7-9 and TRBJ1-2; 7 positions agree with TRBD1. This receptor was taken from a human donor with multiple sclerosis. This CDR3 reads CASSLLGTEGNYGYTF. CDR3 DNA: TGTGCCAGCAGCTTACTTGGGACAGAGGGCAACTATGGCTACACCTTC.